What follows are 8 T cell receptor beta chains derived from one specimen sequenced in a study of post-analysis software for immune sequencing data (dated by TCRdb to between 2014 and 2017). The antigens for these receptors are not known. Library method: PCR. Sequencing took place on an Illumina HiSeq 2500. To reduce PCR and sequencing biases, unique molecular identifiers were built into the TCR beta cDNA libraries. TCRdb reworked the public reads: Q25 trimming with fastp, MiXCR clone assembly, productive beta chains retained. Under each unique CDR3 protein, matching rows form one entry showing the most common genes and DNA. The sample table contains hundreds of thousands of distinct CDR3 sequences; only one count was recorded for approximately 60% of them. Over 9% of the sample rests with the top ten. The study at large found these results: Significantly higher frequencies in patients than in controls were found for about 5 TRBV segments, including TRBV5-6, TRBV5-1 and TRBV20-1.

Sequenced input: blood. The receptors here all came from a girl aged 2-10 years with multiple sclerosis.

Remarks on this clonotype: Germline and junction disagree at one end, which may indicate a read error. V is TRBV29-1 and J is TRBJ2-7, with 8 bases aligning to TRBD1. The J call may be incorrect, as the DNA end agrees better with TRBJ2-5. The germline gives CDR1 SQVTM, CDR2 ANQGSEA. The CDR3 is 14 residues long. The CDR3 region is CSVETGDRQGTQYF. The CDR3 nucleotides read TGCAGCGTTGAGACAGGGGACCGTCAAGGGACCCAGTACTTC.

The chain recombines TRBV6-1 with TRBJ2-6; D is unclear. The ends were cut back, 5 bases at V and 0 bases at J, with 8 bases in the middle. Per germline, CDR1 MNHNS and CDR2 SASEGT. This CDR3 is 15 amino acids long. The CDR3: CASSSEPSGANVLTF. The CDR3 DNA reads TGTGCCAGCAGTTCTGAACCCTCTGGGGCCAACGTCCTGACTTTC.

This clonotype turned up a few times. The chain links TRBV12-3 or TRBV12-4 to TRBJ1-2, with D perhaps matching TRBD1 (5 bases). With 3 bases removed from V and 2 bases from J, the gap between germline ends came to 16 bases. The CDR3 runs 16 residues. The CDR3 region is CASSLGVTNMNYGYTF. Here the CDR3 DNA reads TGTGCCAGCAGTTTGGGGGTCACAAATATGAACTATGGCTACACCTTC.

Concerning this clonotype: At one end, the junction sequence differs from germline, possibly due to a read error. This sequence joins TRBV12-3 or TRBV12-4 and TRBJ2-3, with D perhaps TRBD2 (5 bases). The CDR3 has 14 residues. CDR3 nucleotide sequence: TGTGCCAGCAGTTTGATACAGAGGGCTAATACGGAGTATTTT. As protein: CASSLIQRANTEYF.

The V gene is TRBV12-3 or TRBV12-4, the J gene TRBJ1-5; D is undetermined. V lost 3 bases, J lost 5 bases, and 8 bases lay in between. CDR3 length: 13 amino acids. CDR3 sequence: CASSFGVDQPQHF. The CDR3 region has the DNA TGTGCCAGCAGTTTTGGTGTGGATCAGCCCCAGCATTTT.

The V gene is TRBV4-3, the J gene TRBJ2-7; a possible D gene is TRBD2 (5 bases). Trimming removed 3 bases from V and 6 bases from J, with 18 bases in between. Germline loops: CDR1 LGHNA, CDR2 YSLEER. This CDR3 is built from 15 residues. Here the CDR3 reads CASSHPERQRREQYF. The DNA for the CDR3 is TGCGCCAGCAGCCACCCCGAGCGGCAACGCCGCGAGCAGTACTTC.

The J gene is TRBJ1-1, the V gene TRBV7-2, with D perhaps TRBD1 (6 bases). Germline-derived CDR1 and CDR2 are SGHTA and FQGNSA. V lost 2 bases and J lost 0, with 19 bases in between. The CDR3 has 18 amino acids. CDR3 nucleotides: TGTGCCAGCAGCTTACACTATGGCGGAACAGGGATGAACACTGAAGCTTTCTTT. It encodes CASSLHYGGTGMNTEAFF.

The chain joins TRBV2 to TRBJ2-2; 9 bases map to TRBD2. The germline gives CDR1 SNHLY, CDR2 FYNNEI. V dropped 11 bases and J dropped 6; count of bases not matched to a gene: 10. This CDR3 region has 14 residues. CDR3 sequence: CAGGSGRKSGELFF. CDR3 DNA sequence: TGTGCCGGGGGGAGCGGGAGGAAGTCCGGGGAGCTGTTTTTT. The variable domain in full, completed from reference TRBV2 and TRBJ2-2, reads EPEVTQTPSHQVTQMGQEVILRCVPISNHLYFYWYRQILGQKVEFLVSFYNNEISEKSEIFDDQFSVERPDGSNFTLKIRSTKLEDSAMYFCAGGSGRKSGELFFGEGSRLTVL.